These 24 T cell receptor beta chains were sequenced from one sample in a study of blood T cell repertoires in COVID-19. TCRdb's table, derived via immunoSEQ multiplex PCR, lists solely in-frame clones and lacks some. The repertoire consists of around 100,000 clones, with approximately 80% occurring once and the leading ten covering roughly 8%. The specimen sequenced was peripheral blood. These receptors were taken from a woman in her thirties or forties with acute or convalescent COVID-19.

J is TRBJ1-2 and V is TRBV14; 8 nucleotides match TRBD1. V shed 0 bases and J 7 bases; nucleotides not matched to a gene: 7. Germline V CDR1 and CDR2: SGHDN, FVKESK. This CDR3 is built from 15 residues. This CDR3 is CASSQERTGIGGYTF. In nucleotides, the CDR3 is TGTGCCAGCAGCCAAGAGAGGACAGGGATAGGTGGCTACACCTTC.

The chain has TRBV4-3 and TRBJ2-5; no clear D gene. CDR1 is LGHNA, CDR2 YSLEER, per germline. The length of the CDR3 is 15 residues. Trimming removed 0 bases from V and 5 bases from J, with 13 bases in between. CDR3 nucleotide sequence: TGCGCCAGCAGCCAAGATACTGGGCCCCGGGAGACCCAGTACTTC. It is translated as CASSQDTGPRETQYF.

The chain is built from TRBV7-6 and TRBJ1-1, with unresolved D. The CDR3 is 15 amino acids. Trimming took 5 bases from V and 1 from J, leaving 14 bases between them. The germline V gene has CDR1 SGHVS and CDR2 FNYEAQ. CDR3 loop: CASSPATGSNTEAFF. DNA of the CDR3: TGTGCCAGCAGCCCAGCGACGGGTTCGAACACTGAAGCTTTCTTT.

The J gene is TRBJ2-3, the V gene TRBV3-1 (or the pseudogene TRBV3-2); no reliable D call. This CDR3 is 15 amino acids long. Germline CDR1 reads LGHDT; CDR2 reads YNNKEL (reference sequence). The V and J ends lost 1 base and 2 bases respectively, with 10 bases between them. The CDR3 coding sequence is TGTGCCAGCAGCCAAGGGGCGTCACTCACAGATACGCAGTATTTT. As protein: CASSQGASLTDTQYF.

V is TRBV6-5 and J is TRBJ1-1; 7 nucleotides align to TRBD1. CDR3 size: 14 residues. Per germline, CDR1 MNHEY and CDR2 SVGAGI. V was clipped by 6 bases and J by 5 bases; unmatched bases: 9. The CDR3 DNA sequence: TGTGCCAGCAGGGAGACAGGGTCTTTAACTGAAGCTTTCTTT. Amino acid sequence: CASRETGSLTEAFF.

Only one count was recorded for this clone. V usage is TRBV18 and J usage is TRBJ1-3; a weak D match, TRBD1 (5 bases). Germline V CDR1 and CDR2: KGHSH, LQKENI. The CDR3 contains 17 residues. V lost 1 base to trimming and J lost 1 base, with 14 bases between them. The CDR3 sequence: CASSPLGGIESGNTIYF. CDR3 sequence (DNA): TGTGCCAGCTCACCACTGGGGGGTATTGAATCTGGAAACACCATATATTTT.

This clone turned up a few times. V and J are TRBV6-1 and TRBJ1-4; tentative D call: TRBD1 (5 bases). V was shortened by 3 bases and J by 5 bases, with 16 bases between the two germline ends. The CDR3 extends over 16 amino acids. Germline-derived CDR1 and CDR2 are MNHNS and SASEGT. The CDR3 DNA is TGTGCCAGCAGTGAGAGGTTGACAGCTCTAAATGAAAAACTGTTTTTT. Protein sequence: CASSERLTALNEKLFF.

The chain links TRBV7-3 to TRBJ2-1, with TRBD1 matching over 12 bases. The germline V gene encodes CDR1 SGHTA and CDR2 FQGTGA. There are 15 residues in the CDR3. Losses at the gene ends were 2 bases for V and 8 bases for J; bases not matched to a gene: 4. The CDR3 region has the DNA TGTGCCAGCAGCTTATTAGGGACAGGGGGCGATGAGCAGTTCTTC. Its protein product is CASSLLGTGGDEQFF.

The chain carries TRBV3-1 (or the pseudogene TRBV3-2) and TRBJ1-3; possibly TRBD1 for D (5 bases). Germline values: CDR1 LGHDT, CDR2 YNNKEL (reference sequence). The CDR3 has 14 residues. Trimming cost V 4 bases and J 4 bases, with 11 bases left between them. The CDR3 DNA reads TGTGCCAGCAGCCCTTTGGAGGGGGGAAACACCATATATTTT. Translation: CASSPLEGGNTIYF.

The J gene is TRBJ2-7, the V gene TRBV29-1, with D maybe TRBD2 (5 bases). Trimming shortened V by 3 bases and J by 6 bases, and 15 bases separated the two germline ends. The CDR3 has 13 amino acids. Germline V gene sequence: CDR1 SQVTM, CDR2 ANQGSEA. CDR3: CSVEEAERREQYF. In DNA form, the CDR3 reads TGCAGCGTTGAGGAGGCGGAACGGCGCGAGCAGTACTTC.

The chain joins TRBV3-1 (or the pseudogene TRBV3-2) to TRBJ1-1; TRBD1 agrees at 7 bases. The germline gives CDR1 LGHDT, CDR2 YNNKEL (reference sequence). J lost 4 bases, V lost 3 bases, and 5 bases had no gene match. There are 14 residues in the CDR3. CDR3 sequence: CASSQLTGVTEAFF. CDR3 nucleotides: TGTGCCAGCAGCCAGCTTACAGGGGTCACTGAAGCTTTCTTT.

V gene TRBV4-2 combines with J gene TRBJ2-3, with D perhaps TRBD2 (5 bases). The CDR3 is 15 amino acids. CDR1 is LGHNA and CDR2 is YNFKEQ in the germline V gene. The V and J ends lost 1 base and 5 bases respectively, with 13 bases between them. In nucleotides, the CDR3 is TGTGCCAGCAGCCAAGTCACTAGTTGGGGAGATACGCAGTATTTT. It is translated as CASSQVTSWGDTQYF.

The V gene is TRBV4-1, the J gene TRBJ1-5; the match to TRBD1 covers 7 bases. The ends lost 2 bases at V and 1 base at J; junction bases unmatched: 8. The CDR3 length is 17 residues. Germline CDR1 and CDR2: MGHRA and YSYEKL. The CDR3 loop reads CASSQLRRQGSNQPQHF. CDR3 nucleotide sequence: TGCGCCAGCAGCCAACTCCGCCGACAGGGAAGCAATCAGCCCCAGCATTTT.

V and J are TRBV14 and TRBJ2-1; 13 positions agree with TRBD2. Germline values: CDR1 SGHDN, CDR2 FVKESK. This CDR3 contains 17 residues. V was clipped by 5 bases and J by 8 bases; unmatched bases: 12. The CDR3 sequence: CASSDGLTSGGADEQFF. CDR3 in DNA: TGTGCCAGCAGCGACGGGCTTACTAGCGGGGGGGCAGATGAGCAGTTCTTC.

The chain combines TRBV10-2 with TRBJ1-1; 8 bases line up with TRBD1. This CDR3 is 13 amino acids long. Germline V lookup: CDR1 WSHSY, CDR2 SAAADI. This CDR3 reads CATTQGANTEAFF. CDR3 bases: TGCGCGACAACTCAGGGGGCAAACACTGAAGCTTTCTTT.

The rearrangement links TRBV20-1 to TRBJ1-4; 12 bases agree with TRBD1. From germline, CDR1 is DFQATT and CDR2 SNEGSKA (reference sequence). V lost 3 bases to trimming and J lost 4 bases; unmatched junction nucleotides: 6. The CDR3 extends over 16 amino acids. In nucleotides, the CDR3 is TGCAGTGCTAGTGGGGACAGGGGGCCCAATAATGAAAAACTGTTTTTT. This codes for CSASGDRGPNNEKLFF.

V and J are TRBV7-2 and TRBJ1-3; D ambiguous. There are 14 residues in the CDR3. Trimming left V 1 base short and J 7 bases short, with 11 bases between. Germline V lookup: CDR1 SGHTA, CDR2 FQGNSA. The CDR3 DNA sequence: TGTGCCAGCAGCTTAGGGGGAGAAGGGAACACCATATATTTT. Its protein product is CASSLGGEGNTIYF.

The CDR3 DNA reads TGCGCCAGCAGCCAAGGGGAGGCGGGCACCTACGAGCAGTACTTC. As protein: CASSQGEAGTYEQYF. The chain is built from TRBV4-1 and TRBJ2-7, with D possibly being TRBD2 (6 bases). The V gene's germline CDR1 is MGHRA and CDR2 YSYEKL. The CDR3 is 15 amino acids. The V end lost 1 base, the J end lost 2 bases, and 12 bases lay between the germline ends.

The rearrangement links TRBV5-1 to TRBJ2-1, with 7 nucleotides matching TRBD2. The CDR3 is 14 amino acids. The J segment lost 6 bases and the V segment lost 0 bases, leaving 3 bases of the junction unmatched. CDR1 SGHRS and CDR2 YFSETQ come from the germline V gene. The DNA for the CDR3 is TGCGCCAGCAGCTTGGGGGACTATAGCAATGAGCAGTTCTTC. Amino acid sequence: CASSLGDYSNEQFF.

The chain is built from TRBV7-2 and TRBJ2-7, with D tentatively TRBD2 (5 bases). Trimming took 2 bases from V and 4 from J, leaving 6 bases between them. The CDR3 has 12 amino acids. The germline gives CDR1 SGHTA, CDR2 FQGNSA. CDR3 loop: CASSLRGYEQYF. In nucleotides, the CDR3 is TGTGCCAGCAGCTTACGCGGGTACGAGCAGTACTTC. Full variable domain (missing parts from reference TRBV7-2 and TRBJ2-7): GAGVSQSPSNKVTEKGKDVELRCDPISGHTALYWYRQSLGQGLEFLIYFQGNSAPDKSGLPSDRFSAERTGGSVSTLTIQRTQQEDSAVYLCASSLRGYEQYFGPGTRLTVT.

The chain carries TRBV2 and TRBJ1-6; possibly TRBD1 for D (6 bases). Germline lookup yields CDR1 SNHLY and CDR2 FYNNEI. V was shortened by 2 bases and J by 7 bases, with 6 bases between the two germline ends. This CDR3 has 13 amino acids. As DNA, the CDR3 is TGTGCCAGCAGTGAAAGGGGGAATTCACCCCTCCACTTT. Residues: CASSERGNSPLHF. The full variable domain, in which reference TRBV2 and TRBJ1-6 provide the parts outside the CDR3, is EPEVTQTPSHQVTQMGQEVILRCVPISNHLYFYWYRQILGQKVEFLVSFYNNEISEKSEIFDDQFSVERPDGSNFTLKIRSTKLEDSAMYFCASSERGNSPLHFGNGTRLTVT.

CDR3 in amino acids: CASSLGGDLAGSPLHF. CDR3 coding DNA: TGCGCCAGCAGCTTGGGCGGGGACCTGGCGGGGTCACCCCTCCACTTT. The chain recombines TRBV5-1 with TRBJ1-6, with D possibly TRBD1 on 5 matching bases. CDR3 size: 16 residues. V gave up 0 bases and J gave up 10 bases, with 17 bases separating them. Per germline, CDR1 SGHRS and CDR2 YFSETQ.

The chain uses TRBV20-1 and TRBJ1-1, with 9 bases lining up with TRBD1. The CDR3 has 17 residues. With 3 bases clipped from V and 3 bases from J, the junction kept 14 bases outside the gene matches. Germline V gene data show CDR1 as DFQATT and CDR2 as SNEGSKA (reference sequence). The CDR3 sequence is CSASGTGTGRAHTEAFF. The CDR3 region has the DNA TGCAGTGCTAGTGGGACAGGGACAGGGAGGGCTCACACTGAAGCTTTCTTT.

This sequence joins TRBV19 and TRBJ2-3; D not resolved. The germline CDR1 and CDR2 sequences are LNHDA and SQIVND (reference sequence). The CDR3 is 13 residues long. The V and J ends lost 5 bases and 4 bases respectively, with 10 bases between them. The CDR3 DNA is TGTGCCAGTAGTGTTCTTTTCGCAGATACGCAGTATTTT. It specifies CASSVLFADTQYF.